The 6 T cell receptor beta chains below were found in one sample sequenced in a study of metastatic and nonmetastatic thyroid tumors. TCRdb re-analyzed the PCR reads through MiXCR. The sample contains about 69,000 clones, approximately 15% of which appear only once. Nobody among the patients had been given any treatment before thyroid surgery. Sequencing was carried out using blood. The receptors were sampled from a male donor with papillary thyroid cancer or a benign thyroid nodule (not recorded which). Some clones in this sample may be carry-over from other donors' samples.

The sample holds many counts of this clone. This chain links TRBV28 with TRBJ2-3; a weak D match, TRBD1 (5 bases). The V end lost 3 bases, the J end lost 0 bases, and 7 bases lay between the germline ends. Germline CDR1 is MDHEN and CDR2 is SYDVKM. The CDR3 is 14 residues long. The CDR3 DNA reads TGTGCCAGCAGTTTCCAGGGAAGCACAGATACGCAGTATTTT. Its protein product is CASSFQGSTDTQYF.

This clone was counted ten times or more. This chain connects TRBV11-1 to TRBJ1-3, with D uncertain. The ends were cut back, 4 bases at V and 0 bases at J, with 7 bases in the middle. CDR3 length: 14 residues. Germline V gene lookup returns CDR1 SGHAT and CDR2 FQDESV (reference sequence). The CDR3 DNA sequence: TGTGCCAGCAGCTCTCGGGACTCTGGAAACACCATATATTTT. Its translation is CASSSRDSGNTIYF.

This clone was detected many times. This chain uses TRBV28 with TRBJ2-7; the D is unclear. The germline V gene encodes CDR1 MDHEN and CDR2 SYDVKM. V lost 2 bases, J lost 3 bases, and 11 bases lay in between. The CDR3 totals 14 residues. The CDR3 is CASSLQTDNYEQYF. CDR3 in DNA: TGTGCCAGCAGTTTACAAACAGATAACTACGAGCAGTACTTC.

This clone was detected many times. This sequence joins TRBV20-1 and TRBJ2-1; a possible D gene is TRBD2 (5 bases). This CDR3 spans 11 amino acids. Looked up from germline, CDR1 is DFQATT and CDR2 is SNEGSKA (reference sequence). V dropped 5 bases and J dropped 7 bases, with 9 bases sitting between them. CDR3 protein: CSASTSNEQFF. The CDR3 DNA reads TGCAGTGCTTCTACTAGTAATGAGCAGTTCTTC.

This clone was seen at least ten times. The V call is TRBV6-2 or TRBV6-3, the J call TRBJ1-2, with D unresolved. The length of the CDR3 is 13 residues. V gave up 5 bases and J gave up 3 bases, with 10 bases separating them. Germline loops: CDR1 MNHEY, CDR2 SVGEGT. The CDR3 DNA reads as TGTGCCAGCAGTCTCAGGCGGGACTATGGCTACACCTTC. This gives the protein CASSLRRDYGYTF.

In this sample, this clone turned up many times. The V call is TRBV30, the J call TRBJ2-2; D gene ambiguous. Germline assignment: CDR1 GTSNPN and CDR2 SVGIG (reference sequence). Trimming pared 0 bases from V and 5 bases from J, leaving 4 bases between. The CDR3 spans 12 residues. This CDR3 is CAWSVFTGELFF. The CDR3 DNA is TGTGCCTGGAGTGTATTTACCGGGGAGCTGTTTTTT.